The source of this T cell receptor beta chain is a study of shared clonotypes between healthy human individuals. Germline V gene lookup returns CDR1 SGHNT and CDR2 YENEEA. With 4 bases removed from V and 2 bases from J, the gap between germline ends came to 15 bases. CDR3 length: 16 residues. TCRdb's table, derived via immunoSEQ multiplex PCR, lists solely in-frame clones and lacks some. This sample has a few million clones; 90% to 95% occur once, and the top ten carry over 0.12%. The chain recombines TRBV11-3 with TRBJ2-1; D unresolved. The receptor comes from a young man in good health. Sequencing input: naive CD4+ T cells sorted from blood. As to subset: CD45RA+ positively selected. The CDR3 DNA is TGTGCCAGCAGCTCCCAGGAGCCGGGCGCCTACAATGAGCAGTTCTTC. This gives the protein CASSSQEPGAYNEQFF.